This T cell receptor beta chain comes out of a study of cytomegalovirus exposure and HLA in healthy donors. Use of 60 Vbeta and 13 Jbeta primers characterized the PCR. The protocol was immunoSEQ multiplex PCR, while the TCRdb copy is restricted to in-frame clones and leaves out a portion. The sample gives 100,000 or so clones, approximately 84% of which show up once; 2.1% is in the top ten. This CDR3 comprises 15 residues. Germline values: CDR1 SQVTM, CDR2 ANQGSEA. Between the trimmed V and J ends, which lost 5 bases and 10 bases, there was a span of 23 bases. The sequenced material came from PBMCs. The chain couples TRBV29-1 to TRBJ1-4; D perhaps matches TRBD1 (6 bases). This TCR was recovered from a young man in good health and CMV-seronegative. In nucleotides, the CDR3 is TGCAGCGTTAAACTACTGGGACAACAACTCGGAAAACTGTTTTTT. This sequence encodes CSVKLLGQQLGKLFF.